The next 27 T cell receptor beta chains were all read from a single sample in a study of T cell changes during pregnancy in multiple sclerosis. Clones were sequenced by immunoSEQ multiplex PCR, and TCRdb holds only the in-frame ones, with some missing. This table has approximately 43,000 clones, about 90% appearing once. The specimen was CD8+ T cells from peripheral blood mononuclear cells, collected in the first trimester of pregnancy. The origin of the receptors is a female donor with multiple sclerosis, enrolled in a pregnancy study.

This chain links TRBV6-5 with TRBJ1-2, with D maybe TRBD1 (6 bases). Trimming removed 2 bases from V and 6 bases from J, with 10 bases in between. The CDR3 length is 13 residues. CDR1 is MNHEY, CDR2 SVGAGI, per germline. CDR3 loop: CASSYGGGDGYTF. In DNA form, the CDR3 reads TGTGCCAGCAGTTACGGGGGGGGCGATGGCTACACCTTC.

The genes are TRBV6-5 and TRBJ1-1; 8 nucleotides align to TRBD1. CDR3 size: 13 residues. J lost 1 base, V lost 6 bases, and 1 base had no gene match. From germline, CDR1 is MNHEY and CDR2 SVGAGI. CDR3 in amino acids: CASRQGANTEAFF. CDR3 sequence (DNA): TGTGCCAGCAGGCAGGGGGCGAACACTGAAGCTTTCTTT.

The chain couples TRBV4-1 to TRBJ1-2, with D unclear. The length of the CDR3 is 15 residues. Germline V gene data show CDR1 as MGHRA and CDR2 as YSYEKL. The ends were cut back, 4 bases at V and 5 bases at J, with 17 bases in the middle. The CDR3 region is CASSPETGFGYGYTF. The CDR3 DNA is TGCGCCAGCAGCCCTGAGACGGGATTCGGGTATGGCTACACCTTC.

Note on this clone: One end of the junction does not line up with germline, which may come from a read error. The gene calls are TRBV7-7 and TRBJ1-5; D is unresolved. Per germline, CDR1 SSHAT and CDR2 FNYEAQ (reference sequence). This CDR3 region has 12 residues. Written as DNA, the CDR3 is TGTGCCAGCAGCATAGCGGGCCAGCCCCAGCATTTT. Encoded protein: CASSIAGQPQHF.

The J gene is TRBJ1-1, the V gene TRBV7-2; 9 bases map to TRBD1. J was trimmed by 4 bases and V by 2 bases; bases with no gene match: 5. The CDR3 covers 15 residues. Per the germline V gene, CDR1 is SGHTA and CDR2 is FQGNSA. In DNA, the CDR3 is TGTGCCAGCAGCTTAAGGGACAGGGAGAGCACTGAAGCTTTCTTT. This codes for CASSLRDRESTEAFF.

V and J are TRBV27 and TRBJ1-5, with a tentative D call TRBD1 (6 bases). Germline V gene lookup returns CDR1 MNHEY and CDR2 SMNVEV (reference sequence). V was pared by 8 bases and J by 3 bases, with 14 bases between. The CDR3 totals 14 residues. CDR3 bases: TGTGCCAGCGCAGACAGGAGTGACAATCAGCCCCAGCATTTT. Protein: CASADRSDNQPQHF.

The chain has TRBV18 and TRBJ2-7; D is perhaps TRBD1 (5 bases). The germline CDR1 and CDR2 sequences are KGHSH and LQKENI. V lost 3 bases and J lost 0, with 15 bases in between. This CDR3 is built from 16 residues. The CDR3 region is CASSPEGRQPSYEQYF. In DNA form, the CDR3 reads TGTGCCAGCTCACCTGAAGGGCGACAGCCCTCCTACGAGCAGTACTTC.

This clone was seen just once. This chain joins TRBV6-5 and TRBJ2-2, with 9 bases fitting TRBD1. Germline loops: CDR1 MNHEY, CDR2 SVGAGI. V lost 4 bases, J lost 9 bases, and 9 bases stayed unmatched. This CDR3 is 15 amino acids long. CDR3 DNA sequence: TGTGCCAGCAGTTTATCCGGGACAGGGCTCCGGGAGCTGTTTTTT. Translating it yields CASSLSGTGLRELFF.

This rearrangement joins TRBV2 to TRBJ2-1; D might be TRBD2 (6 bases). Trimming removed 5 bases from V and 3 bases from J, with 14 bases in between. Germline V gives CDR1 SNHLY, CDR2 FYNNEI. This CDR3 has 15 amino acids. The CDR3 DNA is TGTGCCAGCAGTTATCGGAGGGACCTCTACAATGAGCAGTTCTTC. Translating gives CASSYRRDLYNEQFF.

The DNA of the CDR3 is TGTGCCAGCAGCCCACGGGACTACCCGACCTACGAGCAGTACTTC. Its protein product is CASSPRDYPTYEQYF. The chain links TRBV16 to TRBJ2-7, with 7 bases lining up with TRBD2. Germline CDR1 reads KGHSY; CDR2 reads FQNENV. V trimming: 4 bases; J trimming: 2 bases; junction bases outside the gene matches: 8. The CDR3 is 15 residues long.

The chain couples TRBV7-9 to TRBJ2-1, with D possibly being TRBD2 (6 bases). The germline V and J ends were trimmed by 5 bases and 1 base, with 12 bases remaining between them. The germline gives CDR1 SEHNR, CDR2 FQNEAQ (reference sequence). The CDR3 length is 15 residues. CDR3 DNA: TGTGCCAGCAGCCGGACTACACAATCCTACAATGAGCAGTTCTTC. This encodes CASSRTTQSYNEQFF.

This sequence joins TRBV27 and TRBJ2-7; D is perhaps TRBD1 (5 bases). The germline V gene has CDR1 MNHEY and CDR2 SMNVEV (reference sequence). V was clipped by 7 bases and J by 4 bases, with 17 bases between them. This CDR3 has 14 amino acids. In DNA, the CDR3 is TGTGCCAGCAAGACAGCTTTACCTTCGTACGAGCAGTACTTC. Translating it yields CASKTALPSYEQYF.

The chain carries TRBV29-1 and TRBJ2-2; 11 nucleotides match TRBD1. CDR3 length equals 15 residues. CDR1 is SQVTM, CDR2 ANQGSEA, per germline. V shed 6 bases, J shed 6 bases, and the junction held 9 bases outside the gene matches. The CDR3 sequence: CSVLRTGGKAGELFF. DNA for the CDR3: TGCAGCGTCCTTAGGACAGGGGGCAAGGCCGGGGAGCTGTTTTTT.

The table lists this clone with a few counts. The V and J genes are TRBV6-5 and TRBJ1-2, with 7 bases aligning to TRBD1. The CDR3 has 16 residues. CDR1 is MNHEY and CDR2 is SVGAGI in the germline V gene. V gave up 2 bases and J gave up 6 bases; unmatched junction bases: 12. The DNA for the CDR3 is TGTGCCAGCAGTTACCTGCCGGACAGGAGAGGGAATGGCTACACCTTC. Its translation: CASSYLPDRRGNGYTF.

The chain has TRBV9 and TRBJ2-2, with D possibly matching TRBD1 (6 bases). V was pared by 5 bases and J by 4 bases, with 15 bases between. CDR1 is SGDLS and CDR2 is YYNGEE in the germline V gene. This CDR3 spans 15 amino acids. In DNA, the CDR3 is TGTGCCAGCAGTAATACAGGGTTTAGCACCGGGGAGCTGTTTTTT. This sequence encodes CASSNTGFSTGELFF. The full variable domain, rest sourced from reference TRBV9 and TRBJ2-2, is DSGVTQTPKHLITATGQRVTLRCSPRSGDLSVYWYQQSLDQGLQFLIQYYNGEERAKGNILERFSAQQFPDLHSELNLSSLELGDSALYFCASSNTGFSTGELFFGEGSRLTVL.

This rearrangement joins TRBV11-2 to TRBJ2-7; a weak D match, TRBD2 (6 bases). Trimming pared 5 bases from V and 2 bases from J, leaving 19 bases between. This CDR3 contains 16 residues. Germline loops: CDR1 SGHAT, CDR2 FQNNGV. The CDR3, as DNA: TGTGCCAGCAGCCAAGATCAGCCTAGCGAGCCCTACGAGCAGTACTTC. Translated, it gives CASSQDQPSEPYEQYF.

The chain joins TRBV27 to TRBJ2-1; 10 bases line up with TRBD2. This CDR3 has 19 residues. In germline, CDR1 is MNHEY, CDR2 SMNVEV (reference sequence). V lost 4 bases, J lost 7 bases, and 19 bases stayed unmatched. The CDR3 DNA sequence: TGTGCCAGCAGTTCACTATTGGGGATTAGCGGGAGGATCACGAATGAGCAGTTCTTC. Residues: CASSSLLGISGRITNEQFF.

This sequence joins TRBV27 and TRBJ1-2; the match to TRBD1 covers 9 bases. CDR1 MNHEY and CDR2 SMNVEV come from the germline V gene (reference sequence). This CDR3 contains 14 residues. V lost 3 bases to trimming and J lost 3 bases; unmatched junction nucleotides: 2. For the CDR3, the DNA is TGTGCCAGCAGTTTGGGACAGGGATACTATGGCTACACCTTC. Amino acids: CASSLGQGYYGYTF.

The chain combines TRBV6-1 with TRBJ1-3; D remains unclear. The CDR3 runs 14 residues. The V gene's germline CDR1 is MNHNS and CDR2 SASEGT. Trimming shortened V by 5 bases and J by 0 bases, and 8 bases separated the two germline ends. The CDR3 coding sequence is TGTGCCAGCAGTCCTTTCGGCTCTGGAAACACCATATATTTT. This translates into CASSPFGSGNTIYF.

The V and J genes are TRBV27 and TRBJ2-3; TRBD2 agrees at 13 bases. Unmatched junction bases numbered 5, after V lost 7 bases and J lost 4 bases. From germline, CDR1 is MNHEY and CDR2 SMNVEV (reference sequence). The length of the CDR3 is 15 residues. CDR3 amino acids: CASTGLAGAPDTQYF. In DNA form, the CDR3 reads TGTGCCAGCACCGGACTAGCGGGGGCCCCAGATACGCAGTATTTT.

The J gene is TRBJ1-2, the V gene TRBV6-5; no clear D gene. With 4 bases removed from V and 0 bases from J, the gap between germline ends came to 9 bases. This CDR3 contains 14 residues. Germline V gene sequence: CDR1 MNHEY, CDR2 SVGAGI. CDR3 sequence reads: CASSSDLANYGYTF. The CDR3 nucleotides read TGTGCCAGCAGTTCTGATCTAGCTAACTATGGCTACACCTTC.

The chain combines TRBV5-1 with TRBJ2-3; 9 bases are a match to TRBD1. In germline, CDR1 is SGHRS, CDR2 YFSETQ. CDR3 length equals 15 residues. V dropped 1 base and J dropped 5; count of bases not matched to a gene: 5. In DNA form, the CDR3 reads TGCGCCAGCAGCTTGACAGGGGGCCGGGGAGATACGCAGTATTTT. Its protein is CASSLTGGRGDTQYF.

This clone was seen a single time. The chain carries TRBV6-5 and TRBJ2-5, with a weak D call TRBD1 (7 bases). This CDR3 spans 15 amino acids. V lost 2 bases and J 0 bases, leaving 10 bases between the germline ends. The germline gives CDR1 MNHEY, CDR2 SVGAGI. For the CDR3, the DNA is TGTGCCAGCAGTTACGGAGGGACAGACCAAGAGACCCAGTACTTC. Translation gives CASSYGGTDQETQYF.

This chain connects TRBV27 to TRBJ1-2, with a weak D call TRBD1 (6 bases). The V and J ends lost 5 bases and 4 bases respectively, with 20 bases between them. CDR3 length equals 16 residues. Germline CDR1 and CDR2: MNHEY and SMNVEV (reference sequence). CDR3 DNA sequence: TGTGCCAGCAGTCAAATTCGAATCACAGGGTTCTATGGCTACACCTTC. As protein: CASSQIRITGFYGYTF.

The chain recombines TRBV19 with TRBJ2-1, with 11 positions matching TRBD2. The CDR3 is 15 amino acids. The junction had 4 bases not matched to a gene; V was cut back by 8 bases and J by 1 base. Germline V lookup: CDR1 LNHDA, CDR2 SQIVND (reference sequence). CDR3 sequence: CASSGTSGSYNEQFF. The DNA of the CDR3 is TGTGCCAGTTCCGGGACTAGCGGATCCTACAATGAGCAGTTCTTC.

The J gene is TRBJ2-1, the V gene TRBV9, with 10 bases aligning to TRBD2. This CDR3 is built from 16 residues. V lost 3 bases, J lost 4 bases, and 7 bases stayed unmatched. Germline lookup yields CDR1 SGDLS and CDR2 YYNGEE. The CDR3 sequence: CASSGAGLASYNEQFF. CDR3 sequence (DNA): TGTGCCAGCAGCGGCGCGGGACTAGCGAGTTACAATGAGCAGTTCTTC.

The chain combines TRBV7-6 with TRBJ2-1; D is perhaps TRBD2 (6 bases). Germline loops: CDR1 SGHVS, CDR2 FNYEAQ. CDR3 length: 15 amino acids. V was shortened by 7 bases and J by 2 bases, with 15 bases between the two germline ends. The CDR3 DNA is TGTGCCAGCACCAAACCGGGAGTTGCCTACAATGAGCAGTTCTTC. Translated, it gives CASTKPGVAYNEQFF.